Detailed here is one T cell receptor (beta chain). Its target is not known. This entry is derived from a study of shared clonotypes between healthy human individuals. Measured with immunoSEQ multiplex PCR; TCRdb has only the in-frame clones, and not every one. Of about 2,200,000 clones listed, approximately 94% are singletons. Broader study findings: Limitation of the genetic and exposure-history diversity represented came from the few donors. The expectation was that sequencing depth would affect clonotype sharing among donors.

CDR3 length: 14 residues. V lost 0 bases and J 6 bases, leaving 10 bases between the germline ends. Germline assignment: CDR1 SGDLS and CDR2 YYNGEE. The naive CD8 fraction comprised CD45RO-negative cells positively selected for CCR7 and excluded terminally differentiated effector memory CD45RA+ cells. The rearrangement links TRBV9 to TRBJ2-1, with a weak D call TRBD2 (6 bases). This receptor was taken from a man younger than 35 in good health. Some clones in this sample may be carry-over from other donors' samples. The specimen was naive CD8+ T cells from PBMCs. The DNA for the CDR3 is TGTGCCAGCAGCGTAGAGGGACTTCCCAATGAGCAGTTCTTC. Translated, it gives CASSVEGLPNEQFF.